This T cell receptor (beta chain) was documented in a study of blood T cell repertoires in COVID-19. Per germline, CDR1 SGHVS and CDR2 FQNEAQ. Trimming cost V 3 bases and J 6 bases; bases outside gene matches: 4. The CDR3 has 15 amino acids. TCRdb keeps only in-frame clones here, not all; method: immunoSEQ multiplex PCR. The table lists fewer than 200,000 clones, approximately 85% of them singletons, with roughly 8% in the top ten. Sequencing input: peripheral blood. The chain recombines TRBV7-8 with TRBJ1-6, with 8 bases aligning to TRBD1. The sequence came from a man aged 40-49 years who had recovered from COVID-19. This CDR3 is CASSFGQGGNSPLHF. Here the CDR3 DNA reads TGTGCCAGCAGCTTCGGACAGGGTGGTAATTCACCCCTCCACTTT. The full variable domain, its missing parts supplied by reference TRBV7-8 and TRBJ1-6, is GAGVSQSPRYKVAKRGQDVALRCDPISGHVSLFWYQQALGQGPEFLTYFQNEAQLDKSGLPSDRFFAERPEGSVSTLKIQRTQQEDSAVYLCASSFGQGGNSPLHFGNGTRLTVT.